Given below is one T cell receptor (beta chain) in context. The antigen this receptor binds is unknown. The record has no base qualities; no much larger clone is one base away. The data belong to a study of control samples from healthy donors and cancer patients (dated by TCRdb to 2018 to 2020). The method behind the library was the immunoSEQ multiplex PCR assay. The clones in this table, taken by TCRdb from immuneACCESS, are in-frame only. Not every clone is retained; where verified, under half of the shortfall comes from an unresolved V gene, and the cause of the rest is unknown. The sample table shows 400,000 to 500,000 clones, and 90% are seen once. The ten largest clones represent 5.5% to 8% of the sample. The sample consisted of PBMCs. This TCR derives from a man aged 40-55 years with head and neck cancer.

The CDR3 region has the sequence CASTRQGVSSYNEQFF. The DNA sequence is TGTGCCAGCACCCGACAGGGGGTAAGCTCCTACAATGAGCAGTTCTTC. The chain is assembled from TRBV27 and TRBJ2-1, with TRBD1 matching 9 junction bases. The CDR3 contains 16 residues, cysteine and phenylalanine counted. The DNA shown is the 48-base CDR3, in frame from base 1. The germline V end is reduced by 7 bases and the J end by 0 bases; junction bases left unmatched: 7. From a lookup of the germline V gene (reference sequence), CDR1 and CDR2 are MNHEY and SMNVEV.